Shown below are 9 T cell receptor beta chains from a single sample sequenced in a study of cytomegalovirus exposure and HLA in healthy donors (dated by TCRdb to between 2016 and 2019). The library relied on the immunoSEQ multiplex PCR assay. For the multiplex PCR, a mixture combining 60 forward primers for TCR Vbeta segments and 13 reverse primers for TCR Jbeta segments was used. The clones in this table, taken by TCRdb from immuneACCESS, are in-frame only. Not every clone is retained; where verified, under half of the shortfall comes from an unresolved V gene, and the cause of the rest is unknown. The sample table lists about 140,000 clones, around 82% of them with a count of one. The ten largest clones add up to about 2.2% of the sample. Sequences were obtained from PBMCs. These receptors came from a young woman in good health and CMV-seropositive.

The chain combines TRBV9 with TRBJ2-7, with 7 bases fitting TRBD1. The CDR3 runs to 14 residues. The V gene's germline CDR1 is SGDLS and CDR2 YYNGEE. Trimming at V came to 2 bases and at J to 3 bases, leaving 5 bases not matched to a gene. CDR3 DNA sequence: TGTGCCAGCAGCGTGGGACAGTTACGCTACGAGCAGTACTTC. The encoded protein is CASSVGQLRYEQYF.

The genes are TRBV2 and TRBJ2-3, with D tentatively TRBD1 (6 bases). Germline-derived CDR1 and CDR2 are SNHLY and FYNNEI. This CDR3 contains 13 residues. V was pared by 6 bases and J by 6 bases, with 13 bases between. The CDR3 protein is CASSITGSDTQYF. CDR3 in DNA: TGTGCCAGCAGCATAACAGGGTCGGATACGCAGTATTTT.

A few counts support this clone. V gene TRBV10-2 combines with J gene TRBJ2-2, with a tentative D call TRBD1 (5 bases). CDR1 WSHSY and CDR2 SAAADI come from the germline V gene. Trimming took 6 bases from V and 1 from J, leaving 21 bases between them. The CDR3 is 18 residues long. This chain's CDR3 is CASRGWAGSTWNTGELFF. CDR3 nucleotide sequence: TGCGCCAGCAGAGGGTGGGCAGGGTCCACCTGGAACACCGGGGAGCTGTTTTTT.

Comment on this clone: Other DNA sequences in this sample translate to the same CDR3. The chain joins TRBV11-2 to TRBJ1-4; D gene ambiguous. CDR1 SGHAT and CDR2 FQNNGV come from the germline V gene. Trimming took off 3 bases at V and 4 bases at J, with 9 bases between the two ends. The length of the CDR3 is 14 residues. CDR3 nucleotides: TGTGCCAGCAGCTTGGAGAGAATTAATGAAAAACTGTTTTTT. This sequence encodes CASSLERINEKLFF.

The chain recombines TRBV25-1 with TRBJ1-4; D is undetermined. With 6 bases removed from V and 8 bases from J, the gap between germline ends came to 13 bases. From germline, CDR1 is MGHDK and CDR2 SYGVNS. This CDR3 spans 13 amino acids. The CDR3 nucleotides read TGTGCCAGCAGGAAGTATTCACAGGAAAAACTGTTTTTT. This translates into CASRKYSQEKLFF. Filled out from reference TRBV25-1 and TRBJ1-4, the complete variable domain reads EADIYQTPRYLVIGTGKKITLECSQTMGHDKMYWYQQDPGMELHLIHYSYGVNSTEKGDLSSESTVSRIRTEHFPLTLESARPSHTSQYLCASRKYSQEKLFFGSGTQLSVL.

The chain uses TRBV5-1 and TRBJ2-1, with 15 bases aligning to TRBD2. This CDR3 has 15 residues. CDR1 SGHRS and CDR2 YFSETQ come from the germline V gene. V lost 0 bases, J lost 11 bases, and 3 bases stayed unmatched. The CDR3 DNA follows: TGCGCCAGCAGCTTGGCGGGACTAGCGGGGGGACAGCAGTTCTTC. It translates to CASSLAGLAGGQQFF.

This chain links TRBV18 with TRBJ1-1; TRBD1 aligns across 9 bases. V gave up 1 base and J gave up 5 bases; unmatched junction bases: 14. CDR1 is KGHSH and CDR2 is LQKENI in the germline V gene. CDR3 length: 18 residues. The CDR3 sequence: CASSPRVEIGTGRTEAFF. Written as DNA, the CDR3 is TGTGCCAGCTCACCACGGGTGGAAATCGGGACAGGGAGGACTGAAGCTTTCTTT.

V is TRBV18 and J is TRBJ1-1, with TRBD1 identical over 10 bases. This CDR3 has 17 amino acids. V lost 6 bases and J lost 1; bases outside the gene matches: 11. The germline V gene has CDR1 KGHSH and CDR2 LQKENI. CDR3 region: CASSRRQGAKGNTEAFF. CDR3 bases: TGTGCCAGCTCTCGTCGACAGGGGGCGAAGGGGAACACTGAAGCTTTCTTT.

The chain couples TRBV6-1 to TRBJ2-7; possibly TRBD1 for D (6 bases). The CDR3 contains 14 residues. The V end lost 4 bases, the J end lost 1 base, and 11 bases lay between the germline ends. CDR1 and CDR2 from the germline V gene are MNHNS and SASEGT. The CDR3 protein is CASSGSDRSYEQYF. CDR3 nucleotides: TGTGCCAGCAGTGGATCTGACAGGTCCTACGAGCAGTACTTC.